This T cell receptor (beta chain) was sequenced for a study of T cell repertoires in cytomegalovirus infection (dated by TCRdb to between 2018 and 2020). Broadly, across the study: Alongside well-studied HLA-B-restricted epitopes, the peptide stimulations were aimed at recently identified HLA-C-restricted CMV epitopes, whose presentation resists viral immunomodulation. Donor HLA type was relevant to the analysis, because carriage of CMV infection together with the matching HLA type was indicated by public TCR beta signatures. The paper's findings and limits, for the study overall: The ex vivo response was dominated by HLA-C-restricted CMV-specific TCR beta clonotypes, which also provided the single most frequent clonotype in two of eight donors. In both this cohort and an independent roughly 350-donor cohort, the cumulative frequency of public TCR beta family members distinguished carriers of CMV infection plus the relevant HLA type.

This clonotype has ten or more counts. Its antigen specificity is not known. One end of the junction fails to match germline, which may point to a read error. The sample was run on an Illumina HiSeq 1500. TCRdb redid the processing of the public reads, applying fastp at Q25 and MiXCR, and retained in-frame beta chains. Here each entry gathers all rows of one CDR3 protein and keeps the most common genes and DNA. A total of fewer than 900,000 distinct CDR3 sequences appear in this sample, roughly 28% of them only once. Of the sample, around 14% falls within the top ten clones. The intended sense of this specimen's treatment or condition label: in vitro stimulation with specific CMV peptide epitopes to enrich CMV-specific T cells. The receptor comes from a human donor in good health (CMV status not recorded). Some clones in this sample may be carry-over from other donors' samples. Sample: cultured CD8+ T cells from PBMCs, taken from culture after CMV antigen stimulation.

The nucleotides read TGTGCCAGCAACTTACTATCCCCTGCGATTTTACAAGAGACCCAGTACTTC. This gives the protein CASNLLSPAILQETQYF. The chain couples TRBV7-2 to TRBJ2-5, with the D gene uncertain. CDR1 and CDR2, looked up from the germline V gene, are SGHTA and FQGNSA. The CDR3 contains 17 residues, cysteine and phenylalanine counted. Just the 51-base CDR3 DNA is kept, in frame starting at base 1.